These 9 T cell receptor beta chains were sequenced from one sample in a study of cytomegalovirus exposure and HLA in healthy donors. Use of 60 Vbeta and 13 Jbeta primers characterized the PCR. Clones were sequenced by immunoSEQ multiplex PCR, and TCRdb holds only the in-frame ones, with some missing. The sample shows about 130,000 clones, and about 1.6% sits with its ten largest clones. Sequencing was performed on PBMCs. These receptors were collected from a woman aged 40-49 years in good health and CMV-seronegative.

The genes are TRBV11-2 and TRBJ2-7; no firm D call. The CDR3 has 13 residues. Trimming stripped 3 bases from V and 3 bases from J, with 9 bases between. Per the germline V gene, CDR1 is SGHAT and CDR2 is FQNNGV. The CDR3 bases are TGTGCCAGCAGCTTCGGAGTTCTCTACGAGCAGTACGTC. The encoded protein is CASSFGVLYEQYV.

The J gene is TRBJ1-2, the V gene TRBV28, with D uncertain. CDR1 and CDR2 from the germline V gene are MDHEN and SYDVKM. V was pared by 4 bases and J by 3 bases, with 18 bases between. The CDR3 totals 16 residues. The CDR3 region has the DNA TGTGCCAGCAGTTCCCCCCCGGGAGGGAACGACTATGGCTACACCTTC. It is translated as CASSSPPGGNDYGYTF.

The chain employs TRBV18 and TRBJ2-3, with TRBD1 identical over 8 bases. The CDR3 has 17 amino acids. V shed 0 bases, J shed 2 bases, and the junction held 7 bases outside the gene matches. CDR1 is KGHSH and CDR2 is LQKENI in the germline V gene. The CDR3 sequence: CASSPPSSGGYTDTQYF. For the CDR3, the DNA is TGTGCCAGCTCACCACCGTCGTCAGGGGGCTACACAGATACGCAGTATTTT.

The chain employs TRBV10-3 and TRBJ2-3; D not resolved. The CDR3 has 14 residues. The V end was cut by 3 bases, the J end by 1 base, with 8 bases between. Germline CDR1 reads ENHRY; CDR2 reads SYGVKD. CDR3: CAISDTQGTDTQYF. The CDR3 DNA sequence: TGTGCCATCAGTGACACTCAGGGCACAGATACGCAGTATTTT.

The chain links TRBV7-6 to TRBJ1-6, with 8 bases identical to TRBD1. V was clipped by 2 bases and J by 7 bases; unmatched bases: 4. The CDR3 loop spans 15 amino acids. Germline lookup yields CDR1 SGHVS and CDR2 FNYEAQ. The CDR3 loop is CASSLRTGLNSPLHF. The CDR3 DNA follows: TGTGCCAGCAGCTTACGGACAGGGCTCAATTCACCCCTCCACTTT.

The chain carries TRBV5-1 and TRBJ1-4, with D hard to call. V was clipped by 1 base and J by 4 bases, with 14 bases between them. CDR3 length: 16 residues. In germline, CDR1 is SGHRS, CDR2 YFSETQ. CDR3 loop: CASSLSGLGGNEKLFF. The CDR3 DNA reads as TGCGCCAGCAGCTTGTCGGGTCTCGGAGGTAATGAAAAACTGTTTTTT.

The genes are TRBV10-3 and TRBJ2-5; TRBD2 matches at 13 bases. V shed 8 bases and J 4 bases; nucleotides not matched to a gene: 10. Germline lookup yields CDR1 ENHRY and CDR2 SYGVKD. The CDR3 covers 16 residues. The CDR3 sequence: CAIGGTSGGAGETQYF. DNA of the CDR3: TGTGCCATCGGTGGAACTAGCGGGGGGGCGGGAGAGACCCAGTACTTC.

The chain couples TRBV10-2 to TRBJ2-3; a weak D match, TRBD2 (5 bases). Trimming pared 0 bases from V and 4 bases from J, leaving 11 bases between. CDR3 length equals 15 residues. Germline loops: CDR1 WSHSY, CDR2 SAAADI. CDR3 in DNA: TGCGCCAGCAGTGAGTCGAGAGGAGGTCCAGATACGCAGTATTTT. This codes for CASSESRGGPDTQYF.

This sequence joins TRBV7-8 and TRBJ2-5; D perhaps matches TRBD2 (6 bases). Germline-derived CDR1 and CDR2 are SGHVS and FQNEAQ. The germline V and J ends were trimmed by 5 bases and 0 bases, with 16 bases remaining between them. The CDR3 runs to 16 residues. CDR3 amino acids: CASSPFPGVYQETQYF. Here the CDR3 DNA reads TGTGCCAGCAGCCCTTTTCCGGGGGTGTACCAAGAGACCCAGTACTTC.